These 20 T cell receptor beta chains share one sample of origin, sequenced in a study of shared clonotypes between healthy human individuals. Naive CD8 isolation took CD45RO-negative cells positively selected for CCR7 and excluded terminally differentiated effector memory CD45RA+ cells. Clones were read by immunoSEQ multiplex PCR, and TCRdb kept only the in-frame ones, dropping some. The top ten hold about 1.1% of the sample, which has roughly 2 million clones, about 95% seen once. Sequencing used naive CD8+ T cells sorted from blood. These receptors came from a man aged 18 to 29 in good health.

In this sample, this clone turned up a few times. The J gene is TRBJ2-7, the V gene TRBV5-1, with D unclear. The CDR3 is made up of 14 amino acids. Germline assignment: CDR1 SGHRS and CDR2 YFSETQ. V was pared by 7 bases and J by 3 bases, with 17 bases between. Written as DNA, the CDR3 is TGCGCCAGCCGGATAGACCCGACGGGCTACGAGCAGTACTTC. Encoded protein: CASRIDPTGYEQYF.

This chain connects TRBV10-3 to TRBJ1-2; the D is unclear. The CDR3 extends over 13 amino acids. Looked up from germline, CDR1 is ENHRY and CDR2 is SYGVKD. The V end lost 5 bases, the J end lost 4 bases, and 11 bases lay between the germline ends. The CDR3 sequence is CAISSGAIYGYTF. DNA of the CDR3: TGTGCCATCAGTTCGGGAGCTATCTATGGCTACACCTTC.

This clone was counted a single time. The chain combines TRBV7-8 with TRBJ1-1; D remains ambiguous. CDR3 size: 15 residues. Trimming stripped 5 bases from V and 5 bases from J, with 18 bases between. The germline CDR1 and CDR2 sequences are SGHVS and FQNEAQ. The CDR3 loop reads CASSLTTEGWTEAFF. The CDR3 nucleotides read TGTGCCAGCAGCCTAACCACAGAGGGATGGACTGAAGCTTTCTTT.

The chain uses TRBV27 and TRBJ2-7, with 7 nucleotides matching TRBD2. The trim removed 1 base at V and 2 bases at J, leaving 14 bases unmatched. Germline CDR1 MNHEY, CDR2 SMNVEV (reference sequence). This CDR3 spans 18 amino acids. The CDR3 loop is CASSLYPITSARTYEQYF. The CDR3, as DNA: TGTGCCAGCAGTTTATACCCGATCACTAGCGCCAGAACCTACGAGCAGTACTTC.

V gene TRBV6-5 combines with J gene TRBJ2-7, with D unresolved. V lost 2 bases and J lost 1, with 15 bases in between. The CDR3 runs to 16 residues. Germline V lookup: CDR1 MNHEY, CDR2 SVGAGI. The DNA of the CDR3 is TGTGCCAGCAGTTACGAAGGAATCGGCATTTCCTACGAGCAGTACTTC. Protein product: CASSYEGIGISYEQYF.

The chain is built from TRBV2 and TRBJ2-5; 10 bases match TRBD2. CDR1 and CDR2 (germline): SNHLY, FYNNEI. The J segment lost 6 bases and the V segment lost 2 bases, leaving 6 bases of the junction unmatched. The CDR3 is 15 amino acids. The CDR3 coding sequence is TGTGCCAGCAGTGAACTAGCGGGGGAAGTACAGACCCAGTACTTC. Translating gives CASSELAGEVQTQYF.

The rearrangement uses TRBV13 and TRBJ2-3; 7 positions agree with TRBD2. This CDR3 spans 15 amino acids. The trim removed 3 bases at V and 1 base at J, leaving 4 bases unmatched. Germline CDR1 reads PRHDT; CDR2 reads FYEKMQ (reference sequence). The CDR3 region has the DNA TGTGCCAGCAGCTTGAGCGGGACGGGCACAGATACGCAGTATTTT. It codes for CASSLSGTGTDTQYF.

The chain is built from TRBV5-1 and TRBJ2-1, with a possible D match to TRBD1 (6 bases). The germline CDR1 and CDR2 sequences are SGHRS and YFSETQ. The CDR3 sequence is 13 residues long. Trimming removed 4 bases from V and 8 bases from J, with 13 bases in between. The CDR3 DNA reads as TGCGCCAGCAGCCAAGGACAGTTTTATGAGCAGTTCTTC. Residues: CASSQGQFYEQFF. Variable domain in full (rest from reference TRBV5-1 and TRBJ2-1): KAGVTQTPRYLIKTRGQQVTLSCSPISGHRSVSWYQQTPGQGLQFLFEYFSETQRNKGNFPGRFSGRQFSNSRSEMNVSTLELGDSALYLCASSQGQFYEQFFGPGTRLTVL.

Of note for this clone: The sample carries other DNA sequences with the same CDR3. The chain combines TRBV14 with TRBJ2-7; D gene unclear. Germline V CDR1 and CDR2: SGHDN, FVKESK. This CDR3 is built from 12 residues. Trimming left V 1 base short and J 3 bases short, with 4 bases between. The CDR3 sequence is CASSQAHYEQYF. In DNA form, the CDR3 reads TGTGCCAGCAGCCAAGCTCACTACGAGCAGTACTTC.

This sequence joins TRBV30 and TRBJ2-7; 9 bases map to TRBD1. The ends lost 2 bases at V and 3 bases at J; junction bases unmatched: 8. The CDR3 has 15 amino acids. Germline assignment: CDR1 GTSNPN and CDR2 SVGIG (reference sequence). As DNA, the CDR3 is TGTGCCTGGAGTCCCCCGGGACAGGGAATCTACGAGCAGTACTTC. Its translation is CAWSPPGQGIYEQYF.

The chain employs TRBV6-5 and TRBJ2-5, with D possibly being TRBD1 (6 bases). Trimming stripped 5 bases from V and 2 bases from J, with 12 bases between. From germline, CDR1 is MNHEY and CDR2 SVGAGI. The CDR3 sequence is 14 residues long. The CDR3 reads CASSTWTDQETQYF. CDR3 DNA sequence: TGTGCCAGCAGTACTTGGACAGATCAAGAGACCCAGTACTTC.

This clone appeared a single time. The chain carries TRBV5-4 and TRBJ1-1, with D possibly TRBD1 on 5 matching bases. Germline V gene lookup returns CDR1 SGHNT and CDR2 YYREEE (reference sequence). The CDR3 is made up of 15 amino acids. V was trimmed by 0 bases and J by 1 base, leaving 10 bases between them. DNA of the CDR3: TGTGCCAGCAGCTTGGTGTCAGGGACGAACACTGAAGCTTTCTTT. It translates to CASSLVSGTNTEAFF.

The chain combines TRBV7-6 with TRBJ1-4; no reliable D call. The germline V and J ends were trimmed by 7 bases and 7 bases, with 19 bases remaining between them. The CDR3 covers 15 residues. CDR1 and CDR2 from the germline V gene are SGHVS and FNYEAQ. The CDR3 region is CASTPEAEWVEKLFF. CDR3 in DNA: TGTGCCAGCACCCCAGAGGCGGAATGGGTTGAAAAACTGTTTTTT.

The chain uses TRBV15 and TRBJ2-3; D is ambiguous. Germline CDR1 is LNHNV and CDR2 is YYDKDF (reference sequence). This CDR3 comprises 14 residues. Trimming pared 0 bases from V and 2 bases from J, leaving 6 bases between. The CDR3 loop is CATSRDPLTDTQYF. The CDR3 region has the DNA TGTGCCACCAGCAGAGATCCCCTCACAGATACGCAGTATTTT.

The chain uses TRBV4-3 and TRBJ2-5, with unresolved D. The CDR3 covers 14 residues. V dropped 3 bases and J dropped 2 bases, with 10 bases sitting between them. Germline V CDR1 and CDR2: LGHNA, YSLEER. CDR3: CASSQELGQETQYF. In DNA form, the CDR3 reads TGCGCCAGCAGCCAGGAACTCGGGCAAGAGACCCAGTACTTC.

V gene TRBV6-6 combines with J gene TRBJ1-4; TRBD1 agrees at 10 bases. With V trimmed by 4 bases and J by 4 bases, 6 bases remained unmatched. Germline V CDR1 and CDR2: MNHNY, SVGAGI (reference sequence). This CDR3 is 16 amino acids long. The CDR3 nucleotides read TGTGCCAGCAGTTTTCCGGGACAGGGGATTAATGAAAAACTGTTTTTT. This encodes CASSFPGQGINEKLFF.

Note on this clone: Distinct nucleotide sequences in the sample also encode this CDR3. CDR3 in DNA: TGTGCCAGCAGCTCTATCCCGCACGAGCAGTACTTC. It codes for CASSSIPHEQYF. This chain joins TRBV7-9 and TRBJ2-7, with no clear D. CDR1 SEHNR and CDR2 FQNEAQ come from the germline V gene (reference sequence). V was pared by 4 bases and J by 5 bases, with 9 bases between. This CDR3 is 12 amino acids long.

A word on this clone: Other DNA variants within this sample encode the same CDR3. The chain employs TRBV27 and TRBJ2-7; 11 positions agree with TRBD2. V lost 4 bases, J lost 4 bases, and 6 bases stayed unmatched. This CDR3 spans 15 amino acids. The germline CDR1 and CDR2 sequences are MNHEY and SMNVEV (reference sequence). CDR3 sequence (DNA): TGTGCCAGCAGTTACACTAGCGGGGGCACGTACGAGCAGTACTTC. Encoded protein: CASSYTSGGTYEQYF.

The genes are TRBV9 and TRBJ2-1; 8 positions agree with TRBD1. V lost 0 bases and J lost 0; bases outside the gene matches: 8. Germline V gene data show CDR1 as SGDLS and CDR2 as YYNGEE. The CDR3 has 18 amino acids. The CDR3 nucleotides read TGTGCCAGCAGCGTAGACCCAGGGACAGGATACTCCTACAATGAGCAGTTCTTC. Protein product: CASSVDPGTGYSYNEQFF.

This CDR3 reads CASSFGAQAGAYYEQYF. DNA for the CDR3: TGTGCCAGCAGCTTTGGGGCCCAAGCGGGGGCTTACTACGAGCAGTACTTC. The chain recombines TRBV5-4 with TRBJ2-7; 8 bases fit TRBD2. V dropped 2 bases and J dropped 3; count of bases not matched to a gene: 13. CDR1 is SGHNT, CDR2 YYREEE, per germline (reference sequence). This CDR3 spans 17 amino acids.